The 20 T cell receptor beta chains in this list originate from one sample, sequenced in a study of OX40 agonist ivuxolimab in advanced cancers. Method: immunoSEQ multiplex PCR; TCRdb's copy keeps in-frame clones and lacks some. The profile shows fewer than 90,000 clones, roughly nine tenths of them singletons. The source was CD4+ or CD8+ T cells sorted from blood, collected in a trial of the OX40 agonist ivuxolimab. These receptor sequences come from an adult with an advanced solid tumor such as melanoma, head and neck, liver or kidney cancer.

This sequence joins TRBV15 and TRBJ1-1; D remains unclear. This CDR3 is 13 amino acids long. Germline V CDR1 and CDR2: LNHNV, YYDKDF (reference sequence). Between the trimmed V and J ends, which lost 0 bases and 3 bases, there was a span of 5 bases. The CDR3 DNA follows: TGTGCCACCAGCAGAGACAGATACACTGAAGCTTTCTTT. Protein: CATSRDRYTEAFF.

This chain connects TRBV11-2 to TRBJ2-7; 8 nucleotides align to TRBD2. The CDR3 contains 18 residues. Trimming cost V 3 bases and J 0 bases; bases outside gene matches: 13. CDR1 and CDR2 from the germline V gene are SGHAT and FQNNGV. The CDR3 here is CASSLPRLAHASSYEQYF. CDR3 coding DNA: TGTGCCAGCAGCTTGCCGAGACTAGCGCACGCTAGCTCCTACGAGCAGTACTTC.

The CDR3 DNA reads as TGTGCCAGCAGCCAAGGCGGACCTTACAATGAGCAGTTCTTC. As protein: CASSQGGPYNEQFF. The chain recombines TRBV14 with TRBJ2-1; no reliable D call. V gave up 1 base and J gave up 4 bases, with 8 bases separating them. This CDR3 is built from 14 residues. Germline values: CDR1 SGHDN, CDR2 FVKESK. Full variable domain (rest looked up from reference TRBV14 and TRBJ2-1): EAGVTQFPSHSVIEKGQTVTLRCDPISGHDNLYWYRRVMGKEIKFLLHFVKESKQDESGMPNNRFLAERTGGTYSTLKVQPAELEDSGVYFCASSQGGPYNEQFFGPGTRLTVL.

The chain recombines TRBV9 with TRBJ1-2; D is uncertain. Germline lookup yields CDR1 SGDLS and CDR2 YYNGEE. V was clipped by 0 bases and J by 2 bases, with 5 bases between them. This CDR3 is built from 13 residues. CDR3 amino acids: CASSVEYNYGYTF. As DNA, the CDR3 is TGTGCCAGCAGCGTAGAGTACAACTATGGCTACACCTTC.

The table lists this clone with a few counts. The rearrangement uses TRBV27 and TRBJ1-1; D perhaps matches TRBD1 (5 bases). The germline V gene encodes CDR1 MNHEY and CDR2 SMNVEV (reference sequence). The ends were cut back, 4 bases at V and 1 base at J, with 16 bases in the middle. The CDR3 length is 16 residues. Here the CDR3 DNA reads TGTGCCAGCAGTTACACACGGGGGGGAACGAACACTGAAGCTTTCTTT. As protein: CASSYTRGGTNTEAFF.

The V gene is TRBV7-8, the J gene TRBJ2-1; TRBD1 matches at 10 bases. V was pared by 5 bases and J by 7 bases, with 2 bases of the junction left unmatched. Germline CDR1 reads SGHVS; CDR2 reads FQNEAQ. The length of the CDR3 is 13 residues. The CDR3 spells CASSMDRGNEQFF. Written as DNA, the CDR3 is TGTGCCAGCAGCATGGACAGGGGGAATGAGCAGTTCTTC.

The V gene is TRBV5-6, the J gene TRBJ1-1; D unclear. Trimming removed 0 bases at V and 1 base at J, with 10 bases between. In germline, CDR1 is SGHDT, CDR2 YYEEEE. The CDR3 length is 15 residues. The CDR3 coding sequence is TGTGCCAGCAGCTTGGGGTGGTTAAGGAACACTGAAGCTTTCTTT. As protein: CASSLGWLRNTEAFF.

This clone was recorded only once. The gene calls are TRBV11-3 and TRBJ2-1; 12 bases align to TRBD2. The trim removed 5 bases at V and 9 bases at J, leaving 11 bases unmatched. The CDR3 runs 16 residues. Germline lookup yields CDR1 SGHNT and CDR2 YENEEA. The CDR3 coding sequence is TGTGCCAGCAGCCCCCGCGGGACTAGCGGGTTAGGTGAGCAGTTCTTC. As protein: CASSPRGTSGLGEQFF.

J is TRBJ1-3 and V is TRBV7-9, with unresolved D. Germline-derived CDR1 and CDR2 are SEHNR and FQNEAQ (reference sequence). There are 16 residues in the CDR3. Trimming removed 5 bases from V and 0 bases from J, with 14 bases in between. CDR3 amino acids: CASSLHVGGSGNTIYF. CDR3 nucleotides: TGTGCCAGCAGCCTCCACGTGGGTGGCTCTGGAAACACCATATATTTT. Using reference TRBV7-9 and TRBJ1-3 for the parts outside the CDR3, the full variable domain is DTGVSQNPRHKITKRGQNVTFRCDPISEHNRLYWYRQTLGQGPEFLTYFQNEAQLEKSRLLSDRFSAERPKGSFSTLEIQRTEQGDSAMYLCASSLHVGGSGNTIYFGEGSWLTVV.

V usage is TRBV11-2 and J usage is TRBJ2-3; D not certain. Trimming took off 2 bases at V and 2 bases at J, with 14 bases between the two ends. The CDR3 has 16 amino acids. Germline CDR1 is SGHAT and CDR2 is FQNNGV. This CDR3 is CASSLTGTLITDTQYF. The CDR3 DNA reads TGTGCCAGCAGCTTAACCGGCACCCTCATCACAGATACGCAGTATTTT.

The CDR3 DNA is TGTGCCAGCAGCTCGGGGTTTGACACCGGGGAGCTGTTTTTT. Protein sequence: CASSSGFDTGELFF. The J gene is TRBJ2-2, the V gene TRBV7-9; D may be TRBD2 (5 bases). Germline-derived CDR1 and CDR2 are SEHNR and FQNEAQ (reference sequence). The CDR3 consists of 14 residues. V lost 4 bases and J 3 bases, leaving 9 bases between the germline ends.

This rearrangement joins TRBV6-1 to TRBJ1-5; perhaps TRBD1 as D (5 bases). Trimming took off 1 base at V and 2 bases at J, with 9 bases between the two ends. Germline V gene lookup returns CDR1 MNHNS and CDR2 SASEGT. The CDR3 covers 15 residues. The CDR3 loop reads CASSEGGVGNQPQHF. DNA of the CDR3: TGTGCCAGCAGTGAAGGAGGGGTGGGCAATCAGCCCCAGCATTTT.

The chain employs TRBV9 and TRBJ1-1; 7 positions agree with TRBD1. The CDR3 has 14 residues. CDR1 and CDR2 from the germline V gene are SGDLS and YYNGEE. The J segment lost 7 bases and the V segment lost 3 bases, leaving 9 bases of the junction unmatched. CDR3: CASSASGGGGEAFF. The CDR3 DNA is TGTGCCAGCAGCGCCTCGGGAGGGGGCGGTGAAGCTTTCTTT. Full variable domain (remainder filled in from reference TRBV9 and TRBJ1-1): DSGVTQTPKHLITATGQRVTLRCSPRSGDLSVYWYQQSLDQGLQFLIQYYNGEERAKGNILERFSAQQFPDLHSELNLSSLELGDSALYFCASSASGGGGEAFFGQGTRLTVV.

The J gene is TRBJ1-6, the V gene TRBV5-4; D gene unclear. Germline CDR1 and CDR2: SGHNT and YYREEE (reference sequence). V lost 0 bases, J lost 7 bases, and 5 bases lay in between. This CDR3 is built from 13 residues. This CDR3 reads CASSLDQNSPLHF. CDR3 in DNA: TGTGCCAGCAGCTTGGACCAAAATTCACCCCTCCACTTT.

The V and J genes are TRBV9 and TRBJ2-2, with 9 nucleotides matching TRBD2. The ends lost 0 bases at V and 8 bases at J; junction bases unmatched: 11. The CDR3 sequence is 17 residues long. Germline CDR1 SGDLS, CDR2 YYNGEE. CDR3 sequence reads: CASSVGLAVKLSGELFF. The DNA of the CDR3 is TGTGCCAGCAGCGTAGGACTAGCGGTTAAATTATCGGGGGAGCTGTTTTTT.

The chain employs TRBV28 and TRBJ2-1; D may be TRBD2 (5 bases). Trimming took 9 bases from V and 9 from J, leaving 12 bases between them. The CDR3 is made up of 11 amino acids. CDR1 is MDHEN and CDR2 is SYDVKM in the germline V gene. CDR3 bases: TGTGCCAGTACCGTGGGAGCTGAGCAGTTCTTC. It specifies CASTVGAEQFF.

The chain has TRBV2 and TRBJ2-7; 8 bases match TRBD1. Germline V gene data show CDR1 as SNHLY and CDR2 as FYNNEI. V lost 7 bases to trimming and J lost 6 bases; unmatched junction nucleotides: 2. This CDR3 region has 11 residues. The CDR3, as DNA: TGTGCCAGCAAACAGGGGGGCGAGCAGTACTTC. It yields the protein CASKQGGEQYF.

The genes are TRBV6-1 and TRBJ2-5, with 7 bases aligning to TRBD2. Losses at the gene ends were 2 bases for V and 5 bases for J; bases not matched to a gene: 5. Per the germline V gene, CDR1 is MNHNS and CDR2 is SASEGT. This CDR3 comprises 14 residues. The CDR3: CASSERGLSETQYF. In DNA form, the CDR3 reads TGTGCCAGCAGTGAAAGGGGACTATCGGAGACCCAGTACTTC.

The chain uses TRBV9 and TRBJ1-6; 7 bases are shared with TRBD1. Trimming took 4 bases from V and 6 from J; bases not matched to a gene: 16. The CDR3 covers 18 residues. Germline assignment: CDR1 SGDLS and CDR2 YYNGEE. The CDR3: CASSPSEGARVGNSPLHF. The CDR3 nucleotides are TGTGCCAGCAGCCCCTCGGAGGGGGCCAGGGTCGGTAATTCACCCCTCCACTTT.

The V gene is TRBV15, the J gene TRBJ2-6, with unresolved D. V was shortened by 3 bases and J by 0 bases, with 6 bases between the two germline ends. This CDR3 comprises 15 residues. CDR1 LNHNV and CDR2 YYDKDF come from the germline V gene (reference sequence). CDR3 bases: TGTGCCACCAGCAGGGCAGCCTCTGGGGCCAACGTCCTGACTTTC. It specifies CATSRAASGANVLTF.